These 26 T cell receptor beta chains share one sample of origin, sequenced in a study of CD8 T cells in Susac syndrome. Random hexamers primed reverse transcription of 0.5 to 1 ug RNA. A single record per CDR3 protein comes from TCRdb applying MiXCR to the immunoSEQ multiplex PCR reads. The sample yields 120,000 to 150,000 distinct CDR3 sequences, roughly 95% seen once. Sequences were obtained from CD4+ T cells from PBMCs. The receptors derive from a human donor in good health.

This chain links TRBV3-1 with TRBJ2-1, with 10 bases identical to TRBD2. This CDR3 spans 15 amino acids. Germline V gene lookup returns CDR1 LGHDT and CDR2 YNNKEL (reference sequence). J was trimmed by 8 bases and V by 5 bases; bases with no gene match: 9. CDR3 in amino acids: CASSTLAGVRYEQFF. The CDR3 DNA sequence: TGTGCCAGCAGCACCCTAGCGGGAGTACGCTATGAGCAGTTCTTC.

The chain joins TRBV30 to TRBJ1-2, with no clear D. Trimming cost V 4 bases and J 3 bases, with 15 bases left between them. This CDR3 has 14 amino acids. Germline-derived CDR1 and CDR2 are GTSNPN and SVGIG (reference sequence). In nucleotides, the CDR3 is TGTGCCTGGACCCCGGAGATCCTGGACTATGGCTACACCTTC. This translates into CAWTPEILDYGYTF. Full variable domain (missing parts from reference TRBV30 and TRBJ1-2): SQTIHQWPATLVQPVGSPLSLECTVEGTSNPNLYWYRQAAGRGLQLLFYSVGIGQISSEVPQNLSASRPQDRQFILSSKKLLLSDSGFYLCAWTPEILDYGYTFGSGTRLTVV.

CDR3 amino acids: CSAGDRAVAGANVLTF. In DNA form, the CDR3 reads TGCAGTGCCGGGGACAGGGCTGTCGCTGGGGCCAACGTCCTGACTTTC. This chain joins TRBV20-1 and TRBJ2-6; 9 nucleotides match TRBD1. J was trimmed by 2 bases and V by 6 bases; bases with no gene match: 8. From germline, CDR1 is DFQATT and CDR2 SNEGSKA (reference sequence). The CDR3 runs 16 residues.

V usage is TRBV7-2 and J usage is TRBJ2-2, with 7 bases matching TRBD1. Germline CDR1 and CDR2: SGHTA and FQGNSA. V was clipped by 5 bases and J by 6 bases; unmatched bases: 6. CDR3 size: 14 residues. CDR3 in DNA: TGTGCCAGCAGCATGCGACAGGGTCCCGGGGAGCTGTTTTTT. Amino acids: CASSMRQGPGELFF.

The chain employs TRBV2 and TRBJ1-3; D uncertain. The CDR3 has 12 residues. Germline CDR1 SNHLY, CDR2 FYNNEI. V lost 8 bases and J lost 9, with 14 bases in between. CDR3 sequence reads: CASVQDGFTIYF. The CDR3 nucleotides are TGTGCCAGCGTTCAGGACGGATTCACCATATATTTT.

V and J are TRBV28 and TRBJ1-2; 9 bases align to TRBD1. Unmatched junction bases numbered 10, after V lost 10 bases and J lost 7 bases. The length of the CDR3 is 13 residues. Germline lookup yields CDR1 MDHEN and CDR2 SYDVKM. This CDR3 reads CATLSQGAGGYTF. DNA for the CDR3: TGTGCCACCTTATCACAGGGGGCGGGTGGCTACACCTTC.

This clonotype was counted once. The genes are TRBV29-1 and TRBJ2-7; TRBD1 agrees at 7 bases. V dropped 8 bases and J dropped 3; count of bases not matched to a gene: 10. CDR1 is SQVTM, CDR2 ANQGSEA, per germline. The CDR3 loop spans 13 amino acids. The CDR3, as DNA: TGCAGCTTCAGGACAGGTGTGAGCTACGAGCAGTACTTC. Translated, it gives CSFRTGVSYEQYF.

This sequence joins TRBV20-1 and TRBJ1-5, with TRBD1 matching 11 bases. From germline, CDR1 is DFQATT and CDR2 SNEGSKA (reference sequence). Germline trimming cut 6 bases from V and 8 bases from J; bases unmatched to any gene: 3. This CDR3 is 12 amino acids long. CDR3 amino acids: CSARTGGKPQHF. The CDR3 coding sequence is TGCAGTGCGCGGACAGGGGGCAAGCCCCAGCATTTT.

The V gene is TRBV19, the J gene TRBJ2-7; 9 bases are a match to TRBD1. The CDR3 spans 14 residues. Germline V gene sequence: CDR1 LNHDA, CDR2 SQIVND (reference sequence). V was clipped by 3 bases and J by 6 bases; unmatched bases: 6. CDR3 region: CASSILDRGGEQYF. CDR3 sequence (DNA): TGTGCCAGTAGTATTTTGGACAGGGGTGGCGAGCAGTACTTC.

The chain's CDR3 is CASRNQGRPEAFF. In DNA form, the CDR3 reads TGCGCCAGCAGAAACCAAGGGCGACCTGAAGCTTTCTTT. The chain carries TRBV5-1 and TRBJ1-1; D is ambiguous. Trimming stripped 5 bases from V and 6 bases from J, with 14 bases between. CDR1 is SGHRS and CDR2 is YFSETQ in the germline V gene. This CDR3 region has 13 residues.

This CDR3 is CASSPIGLAGAYEQYF. The DNA for the CDR3 is TGTGCCAGCAGCCCAATCGGACTAGCGGGAGCCTACGAGCAGTACTTC. The V and J genes are TRBV28 and TRBJ2-7; TRBD2 aligns across 13 bases. Germline loops: CDR1 MDHEN, CDR2 SYDVKM. The CDR3 has 16 residues. J was trimmed by 2 bases and V by 6 bases; bases with no gene match: 7.

The chain couples TRBV15 to TRBJ1-2; TRBD1 is a possible D gene (5 bases). The CDR3 spans 15 residues. CDR1 and CDR2 (germline): LNHNV, YYDKDF (reference sequence). V lost 3 bases, J lost 4 bases, and 15 bases lay in between. CDR3 DNA: TGTGCCACCAGCAGGCGGGACCGGGTTCTCTATGGCTACACCTTC. Its protein is CATSRRDRVLYGYTF.

Here the CDR3 reads CSASTGRAYNEQFF. Here the CDR3 DNA reads TGCAGTGCTAGTACCGGGAGGGCCTACAATGAGCAGTTCTTC. The rearrangement uses TRBV20-1 and TRBJ2-1, with 8 positions matching TRBD2. The V gene's germline CDR1 is DFQATT and CDR2 SNEGSKA (reference sequence). After removal of 3 bases from V and 2 bases from J, the junction contained 3 bases not matched to a gene. CDR3 size: 14 residues.

V and J are TRBV6-4 and TRBJ2-7; D possibly corresponds to TRBD1 (5 bases). This CDR3 contains 15 residues. CDR1 and CDR2 from the germline V gene are MRHNA and SNTAGT. Trimming cost V 8 bases and J 6 bases, with 23 bases left between them. In DNA, the CDR3 is TGTGCCAGCGGCAAACAGGTTTGGGGTTGGGGCGAGCAGTACTTC. This sequence encodes CASGKQVWGWGEQYF.

The CDR3 sequence: CASSETGEAFF. DNA for the CDR3: TGTGCCAGCTCCGAGACAGGAGAAGCTTTCTTT. V gene TRBV4-2 combines with J gene TRBJ1-1, with a weak D call TRBD1 (6 bases). Trimming cost V 8 bases and J 8 bases, with 12 bases left between them. Germline assignment: CDR1 LGHNA and CDR2 YNFKEQ. The CDR3 totals 11 residues.

CDR3 in DNA: TGTGCCAGCAGTCGGGCCTCCTACGAGCAGTACTTC. Translated, it gives CASSRASYEQYF. The V call is TRBV6-2 or TRBV6-3, the J call TRBJ2-7; no clear D. The CDR3 length is 12 residues. In germline, CDR1 is MNHEY, CDR2 SVGEGT. Trimming took 5 bases from V and 0 from J, leaving 5 bases between them.

This clonotype was seen a single time. J is TRBJ2-1 and V is TRBV9, with 8 bases matching TRBD2. CDR1 and CDR2 from the germline V gene are SGDLS and YYNGEE. With 4 bases clipped from V and 7 bases from J, the junction kept 7 bases outside the gene matches. This CDR3 region has 14 residues. In DNA form, the CDR3 reads TGTGCCAGCAGCCGCGGACTAGCTGGGAATGAGCAGTTCTTC. Encoded protein: CASSRGLAGNEQFF.

This rearrangement joins TRBV18 to TRBJ2-2; D not certain. The CDR3 is 14 amino acids. Germline loops: CDR1 KGHSH, CDR2 LQKENI. Trimming took off 3 bases at V and 2 bases at J, with 7 bases between the two ends. CDR3 amino acids: CASSPDQNTGELFF. As DNA, the CDR3 is TGTGCCAGCTCACCGGACCAAAACACCGGGGAGCTGTTTTTT.

The rearrangement uses TRBV29-1 and TRBJ2-1; 7 bases align to TRBD1. Per germline, CDR1 SQVTM and CDR2 ANQGSEA. Unmatched junction bases numbered 3, after V lost 5 bases and J lost 11 bases. The CDR3 length is 10 residues. DNA of the CDR3: TGCAGCGTTCTGACAGGGCAGCAGTTCTTC. It specifies CSVLTGQQFF.

The genes are TRBV30 and TRBJ1-2, with D uncertain. V was pared by 3 bases and J by 4 bases, with 15 bases between. CDR1 and CDR2 from the germline V gene are GTSNPN and SVGIG (reference sequence). The CDR3 totals 14 residues. The CDR3 is CAWSAWGSAYGYTF. In nucleotides, the CDR3 is TGTGCCTGGAGCGCTTGGGGATCGGCCTATGGCTACACCTTC.

The V gene is TRBV6-2 or TRBV6-3, the J gene TRBJ2-7; 7 bases line up with TRBD2. Looked up from germline, CDR1 is MNHEY and CDR2 is SVGEGT. Losses at the gene ends were 8 bases for V and 0 bases for J; bases not matched to a gene: 10. The CDR3 covers 15 residues. The CDR3 DNA reads as TGTGCCAGCTATGGGCCCGGACTAGGCTCCTACGAGCAGTACTTC. This gives the protein CASYGPGLGSYEQYF.

CDR3 nucleotides: TGTGCCAGCAGTCTCGGGGGCTCGCTCGAGCAGTACTTC. It specifies CASSLGGSLEQYF. The chain couples TRBV27 to TRBJ2-7, with D perhaps given as TRBD1 or TRBD2 (6 bases each). This CDR3 has 13 residues. Between the trimmed V and J ends, which lost 5 bases and 6 bases, there was a span of 14 bases. CDR1 MNHEY and CDR2 SMNVEV come from the germline V gene (reference sequence).

For the CDR3, the DNA is TGTGCCAGCAGCCGCGGGAGCCCGAGCTCCTACAATGAGCAGTTCTTC. Protein: CASSRGSPSSYNEQFF. The rearrangement uses TRBV7-9 and TRBJ2-1; TRBD2 agrees at 7 bases. The V segment lost 5 bases and the J segment 0 bases; nucleotides outside the gene matches: 7. This CDR3 contains 16 residues. Per the germline V gene, CDR1 is SEHNR and CDR2 is FQNEAQ (reference sequence).

This sequence joins TRBV5-4 and TRBJ1-4, with D perhaps TRBD1 (5 bases). Between the trimmed V and J ends, which lost 4 bases and 2 bases, there was a span of 15 bases. This CDR3 is 16 amino acids long. Germline V gene lookup returns CDR1 SGHNT and CDR2 YYREEE (reference sequence). CDR3: CASSPRVGTTNEKLFF. The CDR3 DNA sequence: TGTGCCAGCAGCCCCCGTGTTGGGACCACTAATGAAAAACTGTTTTTT.

The V and J genes are TRBV2 and TRBJ2-3, with D unclear. CDR1 SNHLY and CDR2 FYNNEI come from the germline V gene. The CDR3 length is 13 residues. V lost 7 bases and J 2 bases, leaving 10 bases between the germline ends. CDR3 residues: CASKYTYTDTQYF. CDR3 coding DNA: TGTGCCAGCAAATACACCTACACAGATACGCAGTATTTT.

J is TRBJ2-7 and V is TRBV10-3; TRBD1 is a possible D gene (5 bases). Germline CDR1 ENHRY, CDR2 SYGVKD. The CDR3 extends over 14 amino acids. V dropped 8 bases and J dropped 0 bases, with 14 bases sitting between them. For the CDR3, the DNA is TGTGCCATCTCGGACATCTCCAGCTCCTACGAGCAGTACTTC. This codes for CAISDISSSYEQYF.